These T cell receptor beta chains were read from a single sample in a study of blood T cell repertoires in COVID-19. Libraries were prepared by immunoSEQ multiplex PCR; TCRdb keeps only in-frame clonotypes and omits some of them. In the table there are some 700,000 clones, more than 80% of which are singletons. Sequenced sample: peripheral blood. The receptors were gathered from a young woman with acute or convalescent COVID-19. Each CDR3 is given with its conserved first and last residue. The D gene is left open where the match is weak. Clone size, where shown, is once, few, many, or a class for clones that have expanded.

d_call	j_call	v_call	clone_size	cdr3_aa	cdr3_nt
-	TRBJ1-2	TRBV5-1	few	CASSLRETNYGYTF	TGCGCCAGCAGCTTAAGAGAAACTAACTATGGCTACACCTTC
-	TRBJ1-2	TRBV7-9	-	CASSLSSETYGYTF	TGTGCCAGCAGCTTAAGCTCTGAGACTTATGGCTACACCTTC
TRBD2	TRBJ2-3	TRBV9	-	CASSANIAGGSDTQYF	TGTGCCAGCAGCGCTAATATAGCGGGGGGGTCAGATACGCAGTATTTT
-	TRBJ1-2	TRBV7-9	-	CASSLVGELRYGYTF	TGTGCCAGCAGCTTAGTGGGAGAATTGAGGTATGGCTACACCTTC
TRBD1	TRBJ2-7	TRBV7-6	-	CASSRGDRVYEQYF	TGTGCCAGCAGCCGGGGGGACAGGGTCTACGAGCAGTACTTC
TRBD1	TRBJ2-1	TRBV7-6	once	CASSLVQGANEQFF	TGTGCCAGCAGCTTAGTCCAGGGGGCGAATGAGCAGTTCTTC
TRBD1	TRBJ2-7	TRBV19	-	CASSIGTGKNPYEQYF	TGTGCCAGTAGTATAGGGACAGGGAAGAATCCTTACGAGCAGTACTTC
-	TRBJ1-2	TRBV6-6	-	CASSWGGAEPNYGYTF	TGTGCCAGCAGTTGGGGGGGGGCGGAACCTAACTATGGCTACACCTTC
-	TRBJ2-7	TRBV6-6	-	CASSRPSNSPSYEQYF	TGTGCCAGCAGTCGACCCTCCAATAGTCCCTCCTACGAGCAGTACTTC
TRBD1	TRBJ1-2	TRBV24-1	-	CATSDRRQGISYGYTF	TGTGCCACCAGTGATCGAAGACAGGGGATTTCCTATGGCTACACCTTC
-	TRBJ1-1	TRBV5-1	-	CASSEGLAGTEAFF	TGCGCCAGCAGCGAAGGCCTGGCAGGGACTGAAGCTTTCTTT
-	TRBJ1-4	TRBV30	-	CAWTFPEEKLFF	TGTGCCTGGACCTTCCCTGAGGAAAAACTGTTTTTT
-	TRBJ2-2	TRBV2	-	CASTKQGLNTGELFF	TGTGCCAGCACCAAACAGGGCCTTAACACCGGGGAGCTGTTTTTT
-	TRBJ1-5	TRBV3-1/TRBV3-2	-	CASSQSSTLDQPQHF	TGTGCCAGCAGCCAAAGTAGTACTCTGGATCAGCCCCAGCATTTT
-	TRBJ1-2	TRBV10-3	-	CAISDWPKSQRGGYTF	TGTGCCATCAGTGACTGGCCGAAGAGTCAGCGGGGCGGCTACACCTTC
TRBD1	TRBJ1-1	TRBV10-3	-	CAISVILGDRAVTEAFF	TGTGCCATCAGTGTAATCTTGGGGGACAGGGCGGTAACTGAAGCTTTCTTT
TRBD1	TRBJ1-6	TRBV7-2	once	CASSSDRGLYSPLHF	TGTGCCAGCAGCTCAGACAGGGGGCTTTATTCACCCCTCCACTTT
-	TRBJ1-3	TRBV4-1	-	CASSQDQAGGRNTIYF	TGCGCCAGCAGCCAAGATCAGGCGGGGGGAAGAAACACCATATATTTT
-	TRBJ1-2	TRBV19	-	CASSVDRTYGYTF	TGTGCCAGTAGTGTCGACAGGACCTATGGCTACACCTTC
-	TRBJ2-5	TRBV6-1	-	CASSEDGTTQETQYF	TGTGCCAGCAGTGAGGATGGGACAACGCAAGAGACCCAGTACTTC
TRBD1	TRBJ1-5	TRBV4-3	-	CASSQVRGPDQPQHF	TGCGCCAGCAGCCAAGTCAGGGGGCCAGATCAGCCCCAGCATTTT
-	TRBJ1-1	TRBV12-5	-	CASGLVVFVGDLDTEAFF	TGTGCTAGTGGTTTGGTTGTTTTTGTTGGGGACTTGGACACTGAAGCTTTCTTT
-	TRBJ1-1	TRBV19	-	CASSILGAGDTEAFF	TGTGCCAGTAGTATTTTGGGGGCTGGGGACACTGAAGCTTTCTTT
-	TRBJ1-4	TRBV6-6	-	CATRDGGGGDEKLFF	TGTGCCACGCGTGACGGGGGAGGTGGAGATGAAAAACTGTTTTTT
-	TRBJ1-6	TRBV7-9	-	CASSPRGTGESPLHF	TGTGCCAGCAGCCCACGGGGGACGGGGGAGTCACCCCTCCACTTT
-	TRBJ2-3	TRBV3-1/TRBV3-2	-	CASSPRGGSTDTQYF	TGTGCCAGCAGCCCCCGAGGGGGAAGCACAGATACGCAGTATTTT